The 22 T cell receptor beta chains reported below all come from one sample, sequenced in a study of response to subunit inactivated influenza vaccine. MiXCR, applied by TCRdb to the RT-PCR reads, yields one record per CDR3 protein. The table includes more than 700,000 distinct CDR3 sequences, approximately 21% detected once. Sample: PBMCs from blood, taken about 5 days after vaccination. The receptors come from a man aged 45-65 years who received an inactivated influenza vaccine.

This chain joins TRBV9 and TRBJ2-1; maybe TRBD2 (5 bases). Deletions cut 1 base from V and 5 bases from J, with 10 bases between. The CDR3 totals 14 residues. Germline loops: CDR1 SGDLS, CDR2 YYNGEE. The CDR3 bases are TGTGCCAGCAGCGTACGCGGGCTAAACAATGAGCAGTTCTTC. This encodes CASSVRGLNNEQFF.

This clonotype came up many times. V is TRBV5-1 and J is TRBJ2-3; no clear D. Deletions cut 0 bases from V and 4 bases from J, with 6 bases between. The length of the CDR3 is 13 residues. Germline V gene sequence: CDR1 SGHRS, CDR2 YFSETQ. The CDR3 nucleotides read TGCGCCAGCAGCTTGGTGGTACCAGATACGCAGTATTTT. It encodes CASSLVVPDTQYF.

The table lists this clonotype with a few counts. V and J are TRBV10-3 and TRBJ2-2, with 10 bases that match TRBD1. CDR3 length equals 16 residues. Trimming at V came to 3 bases and at J to 4 bases, leaving 5 bases not matched to a gene. Germline CDR1 is ENHRY and CDR2 is SYGVKD. CDR3 nucleotides: TGTGCCATCAGTGATCCGGGACAGGGGTCCACCGGGGAGCTGTTTTTT. This encodes CAISDPGQGSTGELFF.

The rearrangement links TRBV20-1 to TRBJ2-2, with D tentatively TRBD2 (5 bases). This CDR3 region has 16 residues. The germline CDR1 and CDR2 sequences are DFQATT and SNEGSKA (reference sequence). Trimming left V 1 base short and J 2 bases short, with 14 bases between. The CDR3 nucleotides are TGCAGTGCTAGAGGGCCCTTCGAGGGTAACACCGGGGAGCTGTTTTTT. Translated, it gives CSARGPFEGNTGELFF.

This clonotype was recorded at least ten times. The gene calls are TRBV15 and TRBJ1-5, with D unresolved. Trimming left V 0 bases short and J 3 bases short, with 12 bases between. The germline V gene encodes CDR1 LNHNV and CDR2 YYDKDF (reference sequence). The CDR3 length is 16 residues. The CDR3: CATSRDSRAPNQPQHF. DNA of the CDR3: TGTGCCACCAGCAGAGATTCACGGGCCCCCAATCAGCCCCAGCATTTT.

There are many counts of this clonotype. The gene calls are TRBV12-3 or TRBV12-4 and TRBJ1-5; D not certain. V was clipped by 3 bases and J by 3 bases, with 18 bases between them. The CDR3 runs to 17 residues. CDR3 in DNA: TGTGCCAGCAGTTTCTTAGTGGGGAGGACGATCAATCAGCCCCAGCATTTT. This sequence encodes CASSFLVGRTINQPQHF.

The rearrangement uses TRBV7-2 and TRBJ2-5, with D possibly matching TRBD2 (6 bases). The length of the CDR3 is 14 residues. Germline V gene sequence: CDR1 SGHTA, CDR2 FQGNSA. The ends were cut back, 2 bases at V and 5 bases at J, with 12 bases in the middle. This CDR3 reads CASSLSLATETQYF. The CDR3 region has the DNA TGTGCCAGCAGCTTATCTCTAGCGACCGAGACCCAGTACTTC.

The rearrangement joins TRBV7-2 to TRBJ2-1; 7 positions match TRBD1. Trimming took 2 bases from V and 6 from J; bases not matched to a gene: 4. The germline CDR1 and CDR2 sequences are SGHTA and FQGNSA. The CDR3 loop spans 14 amino acids. The CDR3 sequence: CASSLYRDSNEQFF. The DNA of the CDR3 is TGTGCCAGCAGCTTATACCGGGACAGCAATGAGCAGTTCTTC.

This clonotype appeared a few times. The V gene is TRBV29-1, the J gene TRBJ1-2; 8 bases are a match to TRBD1. The CDR3 contains 12 residues. Unmatched junction bases numbered 3, after V lost 4 bases and J lost 5 bases. Germline lookup yields CDR1 SQVTM and CDR2 ANQGSEA. The CDR3 is CSVGDRSYGYTF. CDR3 bases: TGCAGCGTTGGGGACAGGTCATATGGCTACACCTTC.

This clonotype has just a few counts. This chain links TRBV29-1 with TRBJ2-5; TRBD1 is a possible D gene (6 bases). The CDR3 length is 13 residues. CDR1 is SQVTM and CDR2 is ANQGSEA in the germline V gene. V lost 6 bases and J lost 2, with 13 bases in between. In nucleotides, the CDR3 is TGCAGCGTCCGGGACACGTCTCAAGAGACCCAGTACTTC. Its protein is CSVRDTSQETQYF.

A note on this clonotype: At one end the junction does not follow the germline gene, possibly because of a read error. The V gene is TRBV12-3 or TRBV12-4, the J gene TRBJ2-2; 9 positions agree with TRBD1. The CDR3 consists of 20 residues. Here the CDR3 DNA reads TGTGCCAGCAGTCCCCGCCGGACAGGGGCCTCCCTCCGTAACAACGGGGAGCTGTTTTTT. Residues: CASSPRRTGASLRNNGELFF.

CDR3 in amino acids: CSVASRFGQGFGSTDTQYF. Written as DNA, the CDR3 is TGCAGCGTTGCCTCAAGATTCGGACAGGGGTTCGGGAGCACAGATACGCAGTATTTT. V gene TRBV29-1 combines with J gene TRBJ2-3, with 9 bases fitting TRBD1. This CDR3 spans 19 amino acids. The germline V gene encodes CDR1 SQVTM and CDR2 ANQGSEA. After removal of 4 bases from V and 0 bases from J, the junction contained 17 bases not matched to a gene.

The rearrangement joins TRBV4-2 to TRBJ1-1, with 7 bases lining up with TRBD1. Germline trimming cut 2 bases from V and 6 bases from J; bases unmatched to any gene: 9. The CDR3 spans 15 residues. Germline loops: CDR1 LGHNA, CDR2 YNFKEQ. CDR3 protein: CASSQPDRDSPEAFF. The CDR3, as DNA: TGTGCCAGCAGCCAACCCGACAGGGACTCCCCTGAAGCTTTCTTT.

V is TRBV4-2 and J is TRBJ2-5; a weak D match, TRBD1 (9 bases). The CDR3 is 17 amino acids. CDR1 LGHNA and CDR2 YNFKEQ come from the germline V gene. V shed 0 bases and J shed 5 bases, with 19 bases lying between them. In DNA form, the CDR3 reads TGTGCCAGCAGCCAAGAAGCGTCGGGAGGGACAGGGGAGACCCAGTACTTC. It codes for CASSQEASGGTGETQYF.

J is TRBJ2-1 and V is TRBV29-1; weak D call: TRBD2 (6 bases). V lost 6 bases to trimming and J lost 0 bases, with 12 bases between them. From germline, CDR1 is SQVTM and CDR2 ANQGSEA. The CDR3 covers 14 residues. The CDR3 spells CSVERETSYNEQFF. CDR3 nucleotides: TGCAGCGTGGAACGGGAGACCTCCTACAATGAGCAGTTCTTC.

This clonotype was picked up a small number of times. This chain's CDR3 is CAISDPGGNTYEQYF. CDR3 coding DNA: TGTGCCATCAGTGATCCCGGGGGCAATACCTACGAGCAGTACTTC. The chain couples TRBV10-3 to TRBJ2-7; D may match TRBD1 or TRBD2 (6 bases each). Germline V lookup: CDR1 ENHRY, CDR2 SYGVKD. V was cut by 3 bases and J by 2 bases, with 14 bases left in between. CDR3 length equals 15 residues.

This chain joins TRBV27 and TRBJ2-1, with 10 positions matching TRBD1. The V gene end was trimmed by 3 bases and the J gene end by 5 bases; junction bases not matched to a gene: 7. The CDR3 spans 16 residues. Germline loops: CDR1 MNHEY, CDR2 SMNVEV (reference sequence). The CDR3 loop reads CASSFLGQGENNEQFF. The CDR3 nucleotides are TGTGCCAGCAGTTTTCTCGGACAGGGGGAAAACAATGAGCAGTTCTTC.

V and J are TRBV20-1 and TRBJ2-7, with D tentatively TRBD1 or TRBD2 (5 bases each). CDR3 size: 14 residues. V dropped 6 bases and J dropped 3 bases, with 18 bases sitting between them. Per germline, CDR1 DFQATT and CDR2 SNEGSKA (reference sequence). This chain's CDR3 is CSAQTSGTYYEQYF. Written as DNA, the CDR3 is TGCAGTGCGCAAACTTCCGGGACCTACTACGAGCAGTACTTC.

This clonotype was observed a handful of times. V and J are TRBV28 and TRBJ1-4, with 9 nucleotides matching TRBD1. CDR3 size: 16 residues. V lost 6 bases to trimming and J lost 0 bases; unmatched junction nucleotides: 5. Germline values: CDR1 MDHEN, CDR2 SYDVKM. The CDR3 here is CASSSDRGATNEKLFF. The CDR3 DNA follows: TGTGCCAGCAGCTCGGACAGGGGAGCAACTAATGAAAAACTGTTTTTT.

This clonotype was recorded at least ten times. The chain uses TRBV28 and TRBJ2-2; D is unresolved. Trimming removed 8 bases from V and 5 bases from J, with 9 bases in between. This CDR3 contains 12 residues. CDR1 is MDHEN, CDR2 SYDVKM, per germline. The CDR3 loop is CASGRVTGELFF. The CDR3 coding sequence is TGTGCCAGCGGTCGAGTTACCGGGGAGCTGTTTTTT.

This clonotype was seen a few times. The chain couples TRBV12-3 or TRBV12-4 to TRBJ2-1; 9 bases align to TRBD2. V shed 3 bases and J 5 bases; nucleotides not matched to a gene: 5. CDR3 length: 15 residues. Written as DNA, the CDR3 is TGTGCCAGCAGTTTTGGCGGGGGGGTAGACAATGAGCAGTTCTTC. Amino acid sequence: CASSFGGGVDNEQFF.

The genes are TRBV2 and TRBJ2-7; D uncertain. The length of the CDR3 is 13 residues. Germline-derived CDR1 and CDR2 are SNHLY and FYNNEI. V lost 2 bases to trimming and J lost 1 base, with 6 bases between them. The CDR3 bases are TGTGCCAGCAGTGAATGGCAGTCCTACGAGCAGTACTTC. It translates to CASSEWQSYEQYF.